The rows below give T cell receptor beta chains drawn from one sample of a study of blood T cell repertoires in COVID-19. TCRdb's table, derived via immunoSEQ multiplex PCR, lists solely in-frame clones and lacks some. The sample contains a few hundred thousand clones, less than 85% of which appear only once. The source material was peripheral blood. The receptors come from a woman under 30 with acute or convalescent COVID-19. Each CDR3 is given with its conserved first and last residue. Each record gives: D gene, V gene, clone size, J gene, CDR3 DNA, CDR3 protein. The D gene is left open where the match is weak. Only some rows state a clone size, as once, few, many or a class for expanded clones.

D: TRBD1; V: TRBV14; size: .; J: TRBJ1-2; DNA: TGTGCCAGCAGCCAAGTCCCAGGGGGATATGGCTACACCTTC; CDR3: CASSQVPGGYGYTF
D: .; V: TRBV9; size: few; J: TRBJ1-1; DNA: TGTGCCAGCAGCGTAGAAGGGGCGAGCACTGAAGCTTTCTTT; CDR3: CASSVEGASTEAFF
D: TRBD1; V: TRBV6-5; size: .; J: TRBJ1-3; DNA: TGTGCCAGCAGTACAGGGGTCTCTGGAAACACCATATATTTT; CDR3: CASSTGVSGNTIYF
D: .; V: TRBV2; size: .; J: TRBJ2-7; DNA: TGTGCCAGCAGAATACTGTTCAACTACGAGCAGTACTTC; CDR3: CASRILFNYEQYF
D: TRBD1; V: TRBV7-9; size: .; J: TRBJ2-1; DNA: TGTGCCAGTTCCCCCAGGGGGATACGGAACAATGAGCAGTTCTTC; CDR3: CASSPRGIRNNEQFF
D: TRBD1; V: TRBV19; size: .; J: TRBJ2-3; DNA: TGTGCCAGTTCACAGGGGACAGATACGCAGTATTTT; CDR3: CASSQGTDTQYF
D: TRBD1; V: TRBV6-1; size: few; J: TRBJ2-7; DNA: TGTGCCAGCAGTGAAAGTAGCAGGACAGGAACCTACGAGCAGTACTTC; CDR3: CASSESSRTGTYEQYF
D: TRBD1; V: TRBV2; size: .; J: TRBJ1-6; DNA: TGTGCCAGCAGTACAGGGGGCGATAATTCACCCCTCCACTTT; CDR3: CASSTGGDNSPLHF
D: TRBD2; V: TRBV5-6; size: once; J: TRBJ2-5; DNA: TGTGCCAGCAGCCCCTTGGCCAGCGGGGGTGAGACCCAGTACTTC; CDR3: CASSPLASGGETQYF
D: .; V: TRBV3-1/TRBV3-2; size: few; J: TRBJ1-5; DNA: TGTGCCAGCAGCCAAGGAGAGAGTCAGCCCCAGCATTTT; CDR3: CASSQGESQPQHF
D: TRBD1; V: TRBV5-6; size: .; J: TRBJ1-5; DNA: TGTGCCAGCAGCTGGGGACAGGGCCTATGGCAGCCCCAGCATTTT; CDR3: CASSWGQGLWQPQHF
D: TRBD2; V: TRBV13; size: .; J: TRBJ2-3; DNA: TGTGCCAGCAGGCGCGGGGGGAGCACAGATACGCAGTATTTT; CDR3: CASRRGGSTDTQYF
D: TRBD2; V: TRBV19; size: .; J: TRBJ2-7; DNA: TGTGCCAGTAGCCGGACTAGCGGGGGACCCTACGAGCAGTACTTC; CDR3: CASSRTSGGPYEQYF
D: TRBD1; V: TRBV6-1; size: few; J: TRBJ1-4; DNA: TGTGCCAGCAGTGAAGTCAGGGGGGTAAATGAAAAACTGTTTTTT; CDR3: CASSEVRGVNEKLFF
D: TRBD1; V: TRBV19; size: once; J: TRBJ1-1; DNA: TGTGCCAGTAGTGAAATGGACAGGGGAACTGAAGCTTTCTTT; CDR3: CASSEMDRGTEAFF
D: .; V: TRBV3-1/TRBV3-2; size: .; J: TRBJ2-4; DNA: TGTGCCAGCAGCCCACAACAGGGGGGGGCCAAAAACATTCAGTACTTC; CDR3: CASSPQQGGAKNIQYF
D: .; V: TRBV11-1; size: .; J: TRBJ2-7; DNA: TGTGCCAGCAGCTCCTGGGGAGGCAGGATCTACGAGCAGTACTTC; CDR3: CASSSWGGRIYEQYF
D: .; V: TRBV28; size: .; J: TRBJ2-7; DNA: TGTGCCACCTCGCCCCTGACAGCTACCTACGAGCAGTACTTC; CDR3: CATSPLTATYEQYF
D: TRBD1; V: TRBV5-6; size: .; J: TRBJ1-6; DNA: TGTGCCAGCAGCTTGCCAGGGGGCGCCGCAACCCTCCACTTT; CDR3: CASSLPGGAATLHF
D: .; V: TRBV7-8; size: .; J: TRBJ1-2; DNA: TGTGCCAGCAGCTTAGGAACGGGGAACTATGGCTACACCTTC; CDR3: CASSLGTGNYGYTF
D: TRBD1; V: TRBV6-5; size: .; J: TRBJ1-2; DNA: TGTGCCAGCAGTTCGGGACAGGCGGGGAACGATGGCTACACCTTC; CDR3: CASSSGQAGNDGYTF
D: .; V: TRBV18; size: .; J: TRBJ2-7; DNA: TGTGCCAGCTCGGAGCCAGGGGCGGCGCAGTACTTC; CDR3: CASSEPGAAQYF
D: TRBD2; V: TRBV9; size: .; J: TRBJ2-7; DNA: TGTGCCAGCAGCGCGCCGGGACTAGCGGGAGACGAGCAGTACTTC; CDR3: CASSAPGLAGDEQYF
D: .; V: TRBV7-3; size: .; J: TRBJ2-7; DNA: TGTGCCAGCAGCTTAGGACAGCTCTACGAGCAGTACTTC; CDR3: CASSLGQLYEQYF
D: TRBD1; V: TRBV19; size: few; J: TRBJ1-1; DNA: TGTGCCAGTAGAATCTACACCGGGACAGGGCTCAACACTGAAGCTTTCTTT; CDR3: CASRIYTGTGLNTEAFF
D: .; V: TRBV5-1; size: .; J: TRBJ2-7; DNA: TGCGCCAGCAGCTTGGGTGGCGGGGCCTCCTACGAGCAGTACTTC; CDR3: CASSLGGGASYEQYF
D: .; V: TRBV9; size: .; J: TRBJ1-1; DNA: TGTGCCAGCAGCGTAGTTGGGCAGGGCGGCACTGAAGCTTTCTTT; CDR3: CASSVVGQGGTEAFF
D: TRBD2; V: TRBV9; size: .; J: TRBJ2-3; DNA: TGTGCCAGCAGCGTAGAACTAGCGGCGACAGATACGCAGTATTTT; CDR3: CASSVELAATDTQYF
D: .; V: TRBV18; size: .; J: TRBJ1-4; DNA: TGTGCCAGCTCAAACGCGGGACCCACTAATGAAAAACTGTTTTTT; CDR3: CASSNAGPTNEKLFF
D: .; V: TRBV9; size: .; J: TRBJ1-2; DNA: TGTGCCAGCAGCGATAACAGGGATGGCTACACCTTC; CDR3: CASSDNRDGYTF
D: .; V: TRBV7-9; size: few; J: TRBJ2-2; DNA: TGTGCCAGCAGCATGGAGGGGAGCACCGGGGAGCTGTTTTTT; CDR3: CASSMEGSTGELFF
D: TRBD1; V: TRBV3-1/TRBV3-2; size: .; J: TRBJ1-1; DNA: TGTGCCAGCAGCCAACCGACAGGGGAGGCGTCGGCTTTCTTT; CDR3: CASSQPTGEASAFF
D: .; V: TRBV7-9; size: .; J: TRBJ1-1; DNA: TGTGCCAGCAGCCCCCGGGTGAACACTGAAGCTTTCTTT; CDR3: CASSPRVNTEAFF
D: .; V: TRBV21-1; size: .; J: TRBJ1-1; DNA: TGTGCCAGCAGCAAAGTAGGGCGGACAGCAATGAACACTGAAGCTTTCTTT; CDR3: CASSKVGRTAMNTEAFF
D: TRBD2; V: TRBV11-2; size: .; J: TRBJ2-7; DNA: TGTGCCAGCAGCTTAGAGGCGGGAGGGCCGATTTACGAGCAGTACTTC; CDR3: CASSLEAGGPIYEQYF
D: TRBD1; V: TRBV25-1; size: .; J: TRBJ1-5; DNA: TGTGCCAGCAGTGAACCAGGGGGCAGTCAGCCCCAGCATTTT; CDR3: CASSEPGGSQPQHF
D: .; V: TRBV4-1; size: .; J: TRBJ1-5; DNA: TGCGCCAGCAGCCAACAGGAAAATAGCAATCAGCCCCAGCATTTT; CDR3: CASSQQENSNQPQHF
D: .; V: TRBV4-1; size: .; J: TRBJ2-5; DNA: TGCGCCAGCAGCAATCGGCAGGACATTCTGGAGACCCAGTACTTC; CDR3: CASSNRQDILETQYF
D: TRBD1; V: TRBV2; size: .; J: TRBJ2-7; DNA: TGTGCCAGCAGGCTGACAGGGAACTCCTACGAGCAGTACTTC; CDR3: CASRLTGNSYEQYF
D: TRBD2; V: TRBV29-1; size: .; J: TRBJ2-1; DNA: TGCAGCGTTGAAGATATTAGCGGGAGCTCTAATGGGGAGCAGTTCTTC; CDR3: CSVEDISGSSNGEQFF
D: .; V: TRBV2; size: .; J: TRBJ1-2; DNA: TGTGCCAGCAGTGTTTCGGGTTCCTCCAACTATGGCTACACCTTC; CDR3: CASSVSGSSNYGYTF
D: TRBD2; V: TRBV13; size: .; J: TRBJ2-7; DNA: TGTGCCAGCAGCCCTACGCGACTAAGCGGGGGGTTATACGAGCAGTACTTC; CDR3: CASSPTRLSGGLYEQYF
D: TRBD1; V: TRBV5-8; size: .; J: TRBJ2-2; DNA: TGTGCCAGCAGCTTGAATCTCGGAACAGGGGTAACGGGGGAGCTGTTTTTT; CDR3: CASSLNLGTGVTGELFF
D: TRBD1; V: TRBV5-1; size: .; J: TRBJ1-1; DNA: TGCGCCAGCAGCTTTAGGACAGGGCCGACTGAAGCTTTCTTT; CDR3: CASSFRTGPTEAFF
D: TRBD1; V: TRBV11-2; size: once; J: TRBJ2-4; DNA: TGTGCCAGCAGACGACCGGGACAGGGGTCTCCTGCCATTCAGTACTTC; CDR3: CASRRPGQGSPAIQYF
D: TRBD1; V: TRBV9; size: .; J: TRBJ2-5; DNA: TGTGCCAGCGGCGCTTCCGGGACAGGGTGGGAGACCCAGTACTTC; CDR3: CASGASGTGWETQYF
D: TRBD1; V: TRBV13; size: .; J: TRBJ2-3; DNA: TGTGCCAGCAGCAACTCTCCCGGGACAGGGGGGTATAATACGCAGTATTTT; CDR3: CASSNSPGTGGYNTQYF
D: .; V: TRBV20-1; size: .; J: TRBJ2-1; DNA: TGCAGTGCTAGTGGGCAAAAGCAGTTCTTC; CDR3: CSASGQKQFF
D: TRBD1; V: TRBV3-1/TRBV3-2; size: .; J: TRBJ1-2; DNA: TGTGCCAGCAGCCAAGATGGGACAGGGCTATACGGCTACACCTTC; CDR3: CASSQDGTGLYGYTF
D: TRBD1; V: TRBV19; size: .; J: TRBJ1-1; DNA: TGTGCCAGTAGTATGGGGACAGTTGAAGCTTTCTTT; CDR3: CASSMGTVEAFF